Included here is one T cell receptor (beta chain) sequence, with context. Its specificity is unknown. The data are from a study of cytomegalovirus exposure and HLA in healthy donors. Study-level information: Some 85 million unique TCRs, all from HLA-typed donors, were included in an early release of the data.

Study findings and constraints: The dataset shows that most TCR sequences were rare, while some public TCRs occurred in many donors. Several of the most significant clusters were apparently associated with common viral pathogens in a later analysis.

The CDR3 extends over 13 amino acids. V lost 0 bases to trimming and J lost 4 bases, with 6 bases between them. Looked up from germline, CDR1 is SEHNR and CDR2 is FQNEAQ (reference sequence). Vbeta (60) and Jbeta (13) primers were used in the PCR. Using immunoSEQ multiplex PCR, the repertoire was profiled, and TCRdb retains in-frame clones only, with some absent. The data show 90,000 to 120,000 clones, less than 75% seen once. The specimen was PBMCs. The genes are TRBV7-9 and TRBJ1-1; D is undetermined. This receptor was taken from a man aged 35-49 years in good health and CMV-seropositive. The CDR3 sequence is CASSLASGTEAFF. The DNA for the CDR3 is TGTGCCAGCAGCTTAGCGTCGGGCACTGAAGCTTTCTTT.